These T cell receptor beta chains were read from a single sample in a study of T cell responses to AZD1222 COVID-19 vaccine. Libraries were prepared by immunoSEQ multiplex PCR; TCRdb keeps only in-frame clonotypes and omits some of them. The sample shows about 110,000 clones, roughly 90% of them seen only once. The sample was peripheral blood, taken 28 days after the second AZD1222 dose. These TCRs come from an adult who received the AZD1222 COVID-19 vaccine. Both conserved end residues are part of each CDR3. A D gene is named only where the DNA matches it firmly. Size is omitted from some rows. Given values are once, few, many or a class for expanded clones.

d_call	clone_size	j_call	v_call	cdr3_nt	cdr3_aa
TRBD1	.	TRBJ1-1	TRBV10-3	TGTGCCATCAGCCGACAGGGGATCACTGAAGCTTTCTTT	CAISRQGITEAFF
.	.	TRBJ2-7	TRBV10-1	TGCGCCAGCAGCCTTGGGGGATCCTACGAGCAGTACTTC	CASSLGGSYEQYF
.	.	TRBJ2-7	TRBV19	TGTGCCAGTAGTACCGGGACCGGGGGCGAGCAGTACTTC	CASSTGTGGEQYF
.	.	TRBJ2-7	TRBV4-2	TGTGCCAGCAGCCAAACCGGACGGGCCTACGAGCAGTACTTC	CASSQTGRAYEQYF
.	few	TRBJ2-1	TRBV5-6	TGTGCCAGCAGCCAGGTGGGTGAGCAGTTCTTC	CASSQVGEQFF
TRBD1	.	TRBJ1-6	TRBV28	TGTGCCAGCAGTTTAGGGCGACAGGGGGGCTCCTATAATTCACCCCTCCACTTT	CASSLGRQGGSYNSPLHF
.	.	TRBJ1-4	TRBV5-5	TGTGCCAGCAGCTTGGGAGGGCCTGGGGAAAAACTGTTTTTT	CASSLGGPGEKLFF
.	once	TRBJ2-5	TRBV19	TGTGCCAGTAGTAGGGGACAAATCCAAGAGACCCAGTACTTC	CASSRGQIQETQYF
.	.	TRBJ1-1	TRBV29-1	TGCAGCGTTGATGGTGGGCTGGCGGGCGGAGCTTTCTTT	CSVDGGLAGGAFF
.	.	TRBJ1-1	TRBV5-5	TGTGCCAGCAGGTTGGACAGTGAAGCTTTCTTT	CASRLDSEAFF
TRBD1	.	TRBJ1-1	TRBV5-1	TGCGCCAGCAGCTTGGCCTTGGGACAGGGGACTGAAGCTTTCTTT	CASSLALGQGTEAFF
.	.	TRBJ1-1	TRBV30	TGTGCCTCCTCACAGAACACTGAAGCTTTCTTT	CASSQNTEAFF
TRBD2	.	TRBJ2-7	TRBV25-1	TGTGCCACCAGGACTAGCGGCTACGAGCAGTACTTC	CATRTSGYEQYF
.	.	TRBJ1-2	TRBV14	TGTGCCAGCAGCCGGGACGGCCTTCAGAGGTACACCTTC	CASSRDGLQRYTF
TRBD2	.	TRBJ2-6	TRBV5-4	TGTGCCAGCAGCTTGGTCGGGACTAGCGGTTCTGGGGCCAACGTCCTGACTTTC	CASSLVGTSGSGANVLTF
TRBD2	.	TRBJ2-5	TRBV6-5	TGTGCCAGCAGTTTAAATAGCGGGCAAGAGACCCAGTACTTC	CASSLNSGQETQYF
.	once	TRBJ1-2	TRBV10-3	TGTGCCAGCACCGGGACAAGGGGTGGCTACACCTTC	CASTGTRGGYTF
TRBD1	once	TRBJ2-7	TRBV14	TGTGCCAGCAGCCTCCGGGACAGCCGCTCCTACGAGCAGTACTTC	CASSLRDSRSYEQYF
.	.	TRBJ1-5	TRBV11-3	TGTGCCAGCAGCCCCGGGGGGGAGCATGATCAGCCCCAGCATTTT	CASSPGGEHDQPQHF
.	.	TRBJ2-1	TRBV3-1/TRBV3-2	TGTGCCAGCAGCCTGGGACGGCAAAATGAGCAGTTCTTC	CASSLGRQNEQFF
TRBD1	.	TRBJ2-2	TRBV10-2	TGCGCCAGCGGGGAAATAGACAGGGGGCCCGCCGGGGAGCTGTTTTTT	CASGEIDRGPAGELFF
.	once	TRBJ1-1	TRBV4-1	TGCGCCAGCAGCCAAGGACCCGCTGAAGCTTTCTTT	CASSQGPAEAFF
TRBD1	once	TRBJ2-3	TRBV3-1/TRBV3-2	TGTGCCAGCACCCTCAGGGGGTGGACAGATACGCAGTATTTT	CASTLRGWTDTQYF
TRBD1	.	TRBJ1-1	TRBV2	TGTGCCAGCAGTGGAGACCTGGACAGGGGAACTGAAGCTTTCTTT	CASSGDLDRGTEAFF
.	.	TRBJ2-1	TRBV29-1	TGCAGCGTCCCAGACAGATCCTCCTACAATGAGCAGTTCTTC	CSVPDRSSYNEQFF
.	.	TRBJ2-3	TRBV12-5	TGTGCTAGTGGGGACGGTATGGGGAAGGATACGCAGTATTTT	CASGDGMGKDTQYF
.	.	TRBJ1-3	TRBV7-2	TGTGCCAGCAGCCGGGACTTGAGCTCTGGAAACACCATATATTTT	CASSRDLSSGNTIYF
.	.	TRBJ2-7	TRBV29-1	TGCAGCGTTGAAATGAACCACGGGTTGGAGCAGTACTTC	CSVEMNHGLEQYF
TRBD1	.	TRBJ2-2	TRBV6-2/TRBV6-3	TGTGCCAGCAGTTGGCAGGGGGCTGGATCCGGGGAGCTGTTTTTT	CASSWQGAGSGELFF
.	once	TRBJ1-1	TRBV18	TGTGCCAGCTCACCACCGCTAGGGAGTACTGAAGCTTTCTTT	CASSPPLGSTEAFF
.	.	TRBJ1-2	TRBV5-1	TGCGCCAGCAGGGTCATGGAAGACTATGGCTACACCTTC	CASRVMEDYGYTF
TRBD1	.	TRBJ2-1	TRBV7-3	TGTGCCAGCAGCTCACAGGGGGGTGTAACGGATGAGCAGTTCTTC	CASSSQGGVTDEQFF
.	.	TRBJ1-5	TRBV11-2	TGTGCCAGCAGCTTTGACGCTCATCAGCCCCAGCATTTT	CASSFDAHQPQHF
.	.	TRBJ1-5	TRBV5-5	TGTGCCAGCAGCTTGAGTTTAGGGGGTTATCAGCCCCAGCATTTT	CASSLSLGGYQPQHF
TRBD1	.	TRBJ1-4	TRBV27	TGTGCCAGCCTAGACAGGGGAGGAGAAAAACTGTTTTTT	CASLDRGGEKLFF
.	.	TRBJ1-1	TRBV25-1	TGTGCCAGCAGTACGGAGGGATTGATAACTGAAGCTTTCTTT	CASSTEGLITEAFF
.	.	TRBJ1-5	TRBV10-3	TGTGCCATCAGGGACAGCCTCCCCAATCAGCCCCAGCATTTT	CAIRDSLPNQPQHF
.	.	TRBJ1-2	TRBV4-2	TGTGCCAGCAGCCAAGATCTTGGGCAGCTCGGTTTTGGCTACACCTTC	CASSQDLGQLGFGYTF
.	once	TRBJ1-2	TRBV5-1	TGCGCCAGCAGCTTGGGCCAGGGAAGAAACTATGGCTACACCTTC	CASSLGQGRNYGYTF
TRBD2	.	TRBJ2-1	TRBV19	TGTGCCAGTAGGTTAGCGGGAGGAAACAATGAGCAGTTCTTC	CASRLAGGNNEQFF
TRBD1	.	TRBJ2-3	TRBV19	TGCGCCAGCCAGGGACAGGGGGTAGATACGCAGTATTTT	CASQGQGVDTQYF
.	.	TRBJ1-5	TRBV18	TGTGCCAGCTCACCGCAGCAAGATCAGCCCCAGCATTTT	CASSPQQDQPQHF
.	.	TRBJ1-5	TRBV18	TGTGCCAGCTCACCGACAGATCAGCCCCAGCATTTT	CASSPTDQPQHF
.	.	TRBJ1-5	TRBV5-4	TGTGCCAGCAGATTAATGAGGGGGTGGCCCCAGCATTTT	CASRLMRGWPQHF
.	.	TRBJ1-2	TRBV24-1	TGTGCCACCAGTGAGGGCAGGGGCTATGGCTACACCTTC	CATSEGRGYGYTF
.	.	TRBJ1-1	TRBV19	TGTGCCAGTAAGGTGGGCAGACTGAACACTGAAGCTTTCTTT	CASKVGRLNTEAFF
.	.	TRBJ1-6	TRBV13	TGTGCCAGCAGCTTACAGACGGGGGTACGGTCACCCCTCCACTTT	CASSLQTGVRSPLHF
.	once	TRBJ1-2	TRBV27	TGTGCCAGCAGGTCCGGGTGGGCTAGGGTGGACTATGGCTACACCTTC	CASRSGWARVDYGYTF
.	.	TRBJ2-7	TRBV5-1	TGCGCCAGCAGCTGGAACAGACGCTCCTACGAGCAGTACTTC	CASSWNRRSYEQYF
.	.	TRBJ1-6	TRBV12-3/TRBV12-4	TGTGCCAGCAGTTCTAGAAGGAATTCACCCCTCCACTTT	CASSSRRNSPLHF
.	.	TRBJ2-5	TRBV4-1	TGCGCCAGCAGCCTGACGGGGGGCGGAGAGACCCAGTACTTC	CASSLTGGGETQYF
.	.	TRBJ1-2	TRBV5-4	TGTGCCAGCAGCTTAAGGGGGGGTTCAAGAAGATTCGGTGGCTACACCTTC	CASSLRGGSRRFGGYTF
.	.	TRBJ1-5	TRBV30	TGTGCCTGGAGTAGGACATCAAATCAGCCCCAGCATTTT	CAWSRTSNQPQHF
.	.	TRBJ2-5	TRBV6-1	TGTGCCAGCAGTGAAAGACCGCCACCCCAAGAGACCCAGTACTTC	CASSERPPPQETQYF
.	.	TRBJ1-5	TRBV2	TGTGCCAGCAGTGGGGAACATAATCAGCCCCAGCATTTT	CASSGEHNQPQHF